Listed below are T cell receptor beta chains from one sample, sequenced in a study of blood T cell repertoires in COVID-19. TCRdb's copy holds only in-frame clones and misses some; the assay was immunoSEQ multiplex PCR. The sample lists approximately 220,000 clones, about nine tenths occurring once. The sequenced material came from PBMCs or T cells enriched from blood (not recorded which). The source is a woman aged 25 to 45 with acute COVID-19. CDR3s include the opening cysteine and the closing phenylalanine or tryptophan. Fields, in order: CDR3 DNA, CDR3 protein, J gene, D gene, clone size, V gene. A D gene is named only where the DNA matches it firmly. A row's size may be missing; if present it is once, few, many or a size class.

TGTGCCACCAGTGACCCGACAGTCAATGAGCAGTTCTTC,CATSDPTVNEQFF,TRBJ2-1,.,once,TRBV24-1
TGTGCCAGTAGTGTTACCGGGACAGGGAGTCAGCCCCAGCATTTT,CASSVTGTGSQPQHF,TRBJ1-5,TRBD1,.,TRBV19
TGTGCCAGCAGCCTTTCTACAGGAACAGAAGCTTTCTTT,CASSLSTGTEAFF,TRBJ1-1,.,.,TRBV6-2/TRBV6-3
TGTGCCAGCCTTCGACAGGGCGGGGAGCAGTTCTTC,CASLRQGGEQFF,TRBJ2-1,TRBD1,.,TRBV2
TGTGCCTGGAGGGTAGGACAGTTCTCTGAAGCTTTCTTT,CAWRVGQFSEAFF,TRBJ1-1,.,.,TRBV30
TGTGCCATTGCAAGCAGGGATACCACCGGGGAGCTGTTTTTT,CAIASRDTTGELFF,TRBJ2-2,.,.,TRBV15
TGTGCCAGCAGCTTTTCCTTCTCTGGAAACACCATATATTTT,CASSFSFSGNTIYF,TRBJ1-3,.,.,TRBV13
TGTGCCTGGAGGAGGACAGGGAGCTCCTATAATTCACCCCTCCACTTT,CAWRRTGSSYNSPLHF,TRBJ1-6,TRBD1,.,TRBV30
TGCGCCAGCAGCGGGAGCTATGTCGGCTCCTACAATGAGCAGTTCTTC,CASSGSYVGSYNEQFF,TRBJ2-1,.,.,TRBV5-1
TGTGCCAGCAGGGCTGGGACTAGCGGGGGGGCAGATACGCAGTATTTT,CASRAGTSGGADTQYF,TRBJ2-3,TRBD2,.,TRBV2
TGCAGCGTTGATCCGGGACAAAGAAACACTGAAGCTTTCTTT,CSVDPGQRNTEAFF,TRBJ1-1,.,.,TRBV29-1